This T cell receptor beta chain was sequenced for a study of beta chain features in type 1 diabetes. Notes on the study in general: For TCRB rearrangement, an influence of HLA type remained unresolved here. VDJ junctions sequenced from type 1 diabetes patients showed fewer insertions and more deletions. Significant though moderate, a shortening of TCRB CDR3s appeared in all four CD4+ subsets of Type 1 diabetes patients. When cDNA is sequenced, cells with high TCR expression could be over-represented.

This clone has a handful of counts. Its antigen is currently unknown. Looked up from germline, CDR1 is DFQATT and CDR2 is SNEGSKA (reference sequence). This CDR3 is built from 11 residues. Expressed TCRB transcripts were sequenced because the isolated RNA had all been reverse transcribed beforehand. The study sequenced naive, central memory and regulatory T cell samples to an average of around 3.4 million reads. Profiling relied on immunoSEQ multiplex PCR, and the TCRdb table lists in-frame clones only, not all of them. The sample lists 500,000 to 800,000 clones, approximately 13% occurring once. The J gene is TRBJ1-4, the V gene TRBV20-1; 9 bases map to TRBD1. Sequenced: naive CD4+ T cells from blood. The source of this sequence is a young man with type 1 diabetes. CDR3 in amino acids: CGQGSNEKLFF. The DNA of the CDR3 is TGCGGACAGGGGTCTAATGAAAAACTGTTTTTT.